This entry features one T cell receptor (beta chain) sequence. Its antigen is not known. Between about 17 and 34 mg of unsorted bulk tissue served as the source from which RNA and DNA were co-extracted. Cases comprised patients with primary liver carcinoma who received surgical resection. The CDR3 is made up of 17 amino acids. Germline assignment: CDR1 SGHNT and CDR2 YYREEE (reference sequence). The data derive from a study of tumor-infiltrating lymphocytes in primary liver carcinoma. Study as a whole: Samples returned roughly 3.5 to 7.13 million productive TCRbeta reads each. Read depth did not differ significantly between tissue types. Study-wide points: Between tumor regions, pairs overlapped more than tumor-adjacent and tumor-blood pairs did.

Synthesis of TCR beta cDNA was carried out from around 500 ng total RNA with a constant-region primer. Slightly modified ARM-PCR with three nested multiplex PCR rounds yielded TCR beta libraries. In the first two PCR rounds, TRBV1-TRBV30 forward primers were paired with a C-beta reverse primer, and each round lasted approximately 9 cycles. In TCRdb, the multiplex PCR reads were re-called with MiXCR into one record per CDR3 protein. Here the sample spans approximately 23,000 distinct CDR3 sequences, 80% being singletons. Sequenced input: liver tumor tissue from sampling region 2. Indicated subset: tumor region T2, inferior pole. The sequence was obtained from a woman in her twenties or thirties with primary liver carcinoma and hepatitis B virus infection. The V and J genes are TRBV5-4 and TRBJ2-3; TRBD1 might be the D (5 bases). The CDR3 DNA reads as TGTGCTATCGGCGTAGACGGACACCCTCCACCCACAGATACGCAGTATTTT. Protein product: CAIGVDGHPPPTDTQYF.